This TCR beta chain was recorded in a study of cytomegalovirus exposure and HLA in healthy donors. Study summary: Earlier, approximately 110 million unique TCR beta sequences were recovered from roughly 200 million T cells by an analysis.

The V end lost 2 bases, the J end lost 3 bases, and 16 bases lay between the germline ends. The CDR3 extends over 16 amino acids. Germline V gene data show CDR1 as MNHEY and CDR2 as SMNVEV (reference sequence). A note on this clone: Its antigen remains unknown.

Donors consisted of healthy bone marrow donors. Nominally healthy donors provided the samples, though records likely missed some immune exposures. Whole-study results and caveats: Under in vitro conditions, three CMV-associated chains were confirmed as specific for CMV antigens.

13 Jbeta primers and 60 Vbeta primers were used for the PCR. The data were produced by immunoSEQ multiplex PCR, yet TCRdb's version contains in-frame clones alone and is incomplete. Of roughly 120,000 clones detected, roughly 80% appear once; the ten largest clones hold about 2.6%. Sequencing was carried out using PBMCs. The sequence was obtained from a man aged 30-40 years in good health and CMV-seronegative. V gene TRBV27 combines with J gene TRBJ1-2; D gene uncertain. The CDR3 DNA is TGTGCCAGCAGTTTAGGTGGGCTCTCCCGCGACTATGGCTACACCTTC. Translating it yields CASSLGGLSRDYGYTF.